The clone carrying this TCR beta chain was recorded many times. This record belongs to a study of blood T cells in healthy people across ages. The germline gives CDR1 SNHLY, CDR2 FYNNEI. There are 13 residues in the CDR3. The V gene lost 3 bases and the J gene lost 6 bases, with 9 bases spanning the gap. Healthy individuals of Caucasian origin from Russia, aged roughly 6 to 95, served as donors. Through a sample-barcoded 5' primer and a J-beta primer mix, a second PCR was run for roughly 6 to 11 cycles. TCRdb ran MiXCR on the 5' RACE reads and lists one entry per CDR3 protein. The data show 870,000 or so distinct CDR3 sequences, 29% seen once.

The chain recombines TRBV2 with TRBJ2-4; tentatively, D is TRBD1 or TRBD2 (5 bases each). This sequence was found in a woman of 80 years or more in good health. Sample: blood. Here the CDR3 DNA reads TGTGCCAGCAGTGAGGGGACCAGAAACATTCAGTACTTC. It yields the protein CASSEGTRNIQYF.